This is a list of T cell receptor beta chains from one sample in a study of blood T cell repertoires in COVID-19. Clones were read by immunoSEQ multiplex PCR, and TCRdb kept only the in-frame ones, dropping some. The repertoire holds 150,000 to 200,000 clones, with about 86% as singletons. The sequenced material came from peripheral blood. The receptors shown here come from a man aged 18 to 35 with acute or convalescent COVID-19. CDR3s include the opening cysteine and the closing phenylalanine or tryptophan.

v_gene	j_gene	len	CDR3aa
TRBV5-1	TRBJ2-3	16	CASSLALAGGRDTQYF
TRBV4-2	TRBJ2-5	16	CASSQDPDRGWETQYF
TRBV7-2	TRBJ1-5	16	CASSLVAGQGNQPQHF
TRBV5-1	TRBJ2-1	15	CASSATGGAYNEQFF
TRBV6-2/TRBV6-3	TRBJ2-2	16	CASSYGSGKGTGELFF
TRBV12-5	TRBJ2-1	16	CASGVRTGSSYNEQFF
TRBV30	TRBJ2-3	13	CAWSPGGTDTQYF
TRBV6-5	TRBJ1-2	14	CASTKTGGGYGYTF
TRBV6-5	TRBJ2-1	14	CASTRTSGGDEQFF
TRBV5-1	TRBJ1-3	16	CASSPGQGGTGNTIYF
TRBV4-1	TRBJ2-3	14	CAGSSGGPEDTQYF
TRBV30	TRBJ1-5	13	CAWSGQGNQPQHF
TRBV19	TRBJ2-3	15	CASRRGLAGTDTQYF
TRBV6-5	TRBJ1-1	13	CASSYSRGTEAFF
TRBV5-1	TRBJ1-4	12	CASSGGDEKLFF